This TCR beta chain derives from a study of shared clonotypes between healthy human individuals. The authors distributed each subset's genomic DNA evenly over several immunoSEQ plates. Profiling relied on immunoSEQ multiplex PCR, and the TCRdb table lists in-frame clones only, not all of them. The table has approximately 2,000,000 clones, 85% to 95% seen once. CDR3 length equals 15 residues. Germline V CDR1 and CDR2: SGDLS, YYNGEE. Trimming cost V 0 bases and J 4 bases, with 12 bases left between them. This chain connects TRBV9 to TRBJ2-3; maybe TRBD2 (6 bases). The TCR originated in a man aged 18-30 years in good health. Some clones in this sample may be carry-over from other donors' samples. The sequencing input was naive CD4+ T cells from PBMCs. As for subset: CD45RA+ positively selected. CDR3 sequence: CASSVVGSSPDTQYF. The CDR3, as DNA: TGTGCCAGCAGCGTAGTCGGGAGTAGCCCAGATACGCAGTATTTT. Based on the CDR3 plus reference TRBV9 and TRBJ2-3, the full variable domain is DSGVTQTPKHLITATGQRVTLRCSPRSGDLSVYWYQQSLDQGLQFLIQYYNGEERAKGNILERFSAQQFPDLHSELNLSSLELGDSALYFCASSVVGSSPDTQYFGPGTRLTVL.